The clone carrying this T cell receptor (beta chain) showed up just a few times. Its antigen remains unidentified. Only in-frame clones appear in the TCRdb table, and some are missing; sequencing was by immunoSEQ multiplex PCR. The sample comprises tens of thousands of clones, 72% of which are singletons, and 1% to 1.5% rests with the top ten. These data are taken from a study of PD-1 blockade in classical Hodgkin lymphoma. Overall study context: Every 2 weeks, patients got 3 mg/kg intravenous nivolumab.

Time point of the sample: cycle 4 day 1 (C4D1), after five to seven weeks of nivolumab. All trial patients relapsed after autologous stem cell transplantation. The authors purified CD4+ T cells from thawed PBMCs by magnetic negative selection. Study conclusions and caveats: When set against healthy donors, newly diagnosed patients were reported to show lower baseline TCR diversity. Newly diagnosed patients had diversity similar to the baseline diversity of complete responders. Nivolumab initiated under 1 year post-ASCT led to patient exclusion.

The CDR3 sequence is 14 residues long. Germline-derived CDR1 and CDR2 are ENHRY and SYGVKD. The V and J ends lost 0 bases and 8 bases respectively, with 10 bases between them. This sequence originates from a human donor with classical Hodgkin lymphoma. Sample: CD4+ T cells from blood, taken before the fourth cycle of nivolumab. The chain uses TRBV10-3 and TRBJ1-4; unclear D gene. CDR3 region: CAISESTRGEKLFF. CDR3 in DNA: TGTGCCATCAGTGAGTCGACTCGTGGCGAAAAACTGTTTTTT.